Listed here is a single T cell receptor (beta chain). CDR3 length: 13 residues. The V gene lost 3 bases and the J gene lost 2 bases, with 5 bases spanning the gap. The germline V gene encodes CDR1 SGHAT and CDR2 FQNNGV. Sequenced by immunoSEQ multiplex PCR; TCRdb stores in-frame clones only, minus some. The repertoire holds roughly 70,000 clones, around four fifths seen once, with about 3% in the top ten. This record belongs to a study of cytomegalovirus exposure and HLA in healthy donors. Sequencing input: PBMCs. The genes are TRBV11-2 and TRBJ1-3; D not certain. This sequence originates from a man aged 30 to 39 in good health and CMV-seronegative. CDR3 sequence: CASSFGAGNTIYF. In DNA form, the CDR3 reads TGTGCCAGCAGCTTCGGAGCTGGAAACACCATATATTTT.